This T cell receptor (beta chain) originates from a study of blood T cells in healthy people across ages. A J-beta primer mix and a sample-barcoded 5' primer were used in a second PCR of roughly 6 to 11 cycles. Each single sample gave us at least 3 million CDR3-containing paired-end reads. MiXCR, applied by TCRdb to the 5' RACE reads, yields one record per CDR3 protein. The sample lists 720,000 or so distinct CDR3 sequences; about 43% were seen once. About 10 milliliters of peripheral blood were drawn from each donor into EDTA-treated tubes. Trimming stripped 4 bases from V and 4 bases from J, with 10 bases between. The germline V gene has CDR1 SQVTM and CDR2 ANQGSEA. The CDR3 consists of 12 residues. Note on this clonotype: Its antigen remains unidentified.

Whole-study findings and limits: Unknown CMV status may confound age-related changes in expanded clones. When one million T cells were used, diversity estimates were thought to be underestimates.

The receptor comes from a man older than 75 in good health. Sequencing was carried out using blood. This chain uses TRBV29-1 with TRBJ2-5; tentative D call: TRBD2 (6 bases). The CDR3 nucleotides are TGCAGCGTTGGTCGCGGGGCAGAGACCCAGTACTTC. Translated, it gives CSVGRGAETQYF.